These T cell receptor beta chains were read from a single sample in a study of shared clonotypes between healthy human individuals. This table comes from immunoSEQ multiplex PCR, and its TCRdb copy is limited to in-frame clones, with some not included. The table lists around 610,000 clones, approximately 96% of them singletons. The material sequenced was naive CD8+ T cells sorted from blood. These receptors were collected from a woman in her 30s in good health. Both conserved end residues are part of each CDR3. Fields, in order: V gene, clone size, D gene, J gene, CDR3 length, CDR3 DNA, CDR3 protein. A D gene is named only where the DNA matches it firmly. Not all rows give a size; the values are once, few, many and, for expanded clones, a class.

>TRBV27|-|-|TRBJ2-7|14
TGTGCCAGCAGCCTTTCTAGGGGAACCTACGAGCAGTACTTC
CASSLSRGTYEQYF
>TRBV10-3|-|-|TRBJ1-1|15
TGTGCCATCAGTGAGTCGCCGTTATCAAACACTGAAGCTTTCTTT
CAISESPLSNTEAFF
>TRBV5-4|-|-|TRBJ1-1|14
TGTGCCAGCAGCTTTTACGGGGGGCGTACTGAAGCTTTCTTT
CASSFYGGRTEAFF
>TRBV7-7|once|-|TRBJ2-7|13
TGTGCCAGCAGCTTAACCGCCTCCTACGAGCAGTACTTC
CASSLTASYEQYF
>TRBV19|-|TRBD2|TRBJ2-3|16
TGTGCCAGTACCCCGGGGAGCGGGGTCCCCTTGGATACGCAGTATTTT
CASTPGSGVPLDTQYF
>TRBV5-1|-|-|TRBJ2-7|13
TGCGCCAGCAGCCCTACAGGCTCCTACGAGCAGTACTTC
CASSPTGSYEQYF
>TRBV27|-|-|TRBJ1-2|15
TGTGCCAGCAGTTTATCGAGCCAGGCCCGATATGGCTACACCTTC
CASSLSSQARYGYTF
>TRBV29-1|once|-|TRBJ2-7|13
TGCAGCGTTCAGGACTGGAGCTCCTACGAGCAGTACTTC
CSVQDWSSYEQYF
>TRBV28|once|TRBD1|TRBJ2-7|12
TGTGCCAGCAGTTCACAGGGGGCAGAGCAGTACTTC
CASSSQGAEQYF
>TRBV11-2|-|-|TRBJ2-1|14
TGTGCCAGCAGCCACGAGGGGATGGCGAATGAGCAGTTCTTC
CASSHEGMANEQFF
>TRBV7-9|-|-|TRBJ2-2|13
TGTGCCAGCAGCGGACAAAATACCGGGGAGCTGTTTTTT
CASSGQNTGELFF
>TRBV19|-|-|TRBJ2-3|12
TGTGCCAGTAGTATAGGCGGAGATACGCAGTATTTT
CASSIGGDTQYF
>TRBV18|-|TRBD1|TRBJ2-1|17
TGTGCCAGCTCACCGACCTTGGGCAGGGGGCAGTATACTGAGCAGTTCTTC
CASSPTLGRGQYTEQFF
>TRBV28|-|TRBD2|TRBJ2-1|16
TGTGCCAGCAGTTCCCCCGAGAGGGGACTAGAGGGTGAGCAGTTCTTC
CASSSPERGLEGEQFF
>TRBV14|-|-|TRBJ2-7|18
TGTGCCAGCAGCCAAGAATCCCTAAACAGGGCTCCACCGGGTGAGCAGTACTTC
CASSQESLNRAPPGEQYF
>TRBV11-2|-|-|TRBJ1-5|16
TGTGCCAGCAGCTTAGATCCAGGGTTGAGCAATCAGCCCCAGCATTTT
CASSLDPGLSNQPQHF
>TRBV30|few|-|TRBJ1-1|13
TGTGCCTGGAGTGTGGCGGGGAACACTGAAGCTTTCTTT
CAWSVAGNTEAFF
>TRBV7-9|-|TRBD2|TRBJ2-1|15
TGTGCCAGCAGCTTCCCACTAGCGGGCTACAATGAGCAGTTCTTC
CASSFPLAGYNEQFF
>TRBV11-2|-|-|TRBJ2-5|15
TGTGCCAGCAGCTTTGGGGGAGCCGACCGAGAGACCCAGTACTTC
CASSFGGADRETQYF
>TRBV25-1|-|-|TRBJ2-7|11
TGTGCCAGCAGTGAATCTCGGGAGCAGTACTTC
CASSESREQYF
>TRBV27|-|TRBD1|TRBJ2-7|16
TGTGCCAGCAGTTCCCCCATTGGGACAGGGACCTACGAGCAGTACTTC
CASSSPIGTGTYEQYF
>TRBV2|-|-|TRBJ2-5|14
TGTGCCAGCATAGAAAGGGGGGTACAAGAGACCCAGTACTTC
CASIERGVQETQYF
>TRBV10-1|-|-|TRBJ2-7|14
TGCGCCAGCAGCGGAGCGTTTCGACCCTACGAGCAGTACTTC
CASSGAFRPYEQYF
>TRBV28|-|TRBD1|TRBJ2-7|17
TGTGCCAGCAGCACTAGCCCCAGGACAGGGGTACCCTACGAGCAGTACTTC
CASSTSPRTGVPYEQYF
>TRBV13|-|TRBD1|TRBJ2-7|15
TGTGCCAGCAGCTCAGAGGGACAGGGGGGCTACGAGCAGTACTTC
CASSSEGQGGYEQYF
>TRBV28|-|TRBD2|TRBJ2-7|17
TGTGCCAGCAGTTTATCCCCCTCGCTAGCGGGAGCTAACGAGCAGTACTTC
CASSLSPSLAGANEQYF
>TRBV28|-|TRBD2|TRBJ2-7|15
TGTGCCAGCAGATCCGGGACTAGCGGCCTGGGTGAGCAGTACTTC
CASRSGTSGLGEQYF
>TRBV28|-|-|TRBJ2-7|13
TGTGCCAGCAGTGCCCACGTTGGGAACGAGCAGTACTTC
CASSAHVGNEQYF
>TRBV5-6|once|-|TRBJ2-7|16
TGTGCCAGCAGACCGCACGTCGACCTGAGCTCCTACGAGCAGTACTTC
CASRPHVDLSSYEQYF
>TRBV28|-|-|TRBJ2-5|13
TGTGCCAGCAGTTTTGTTGTCCAAGAGACCCAGTACTTC
CASSFVVQETQYF
>TRBV11-2|once|-|TRBJ2-3|13
TGTGCCAGCAGCTTATTCCCGGTGGATACGCAGTATTTT
CASSLFPVDTQYF
>TRBV7-8|-|-|TRBJ1-5|14
TGTGCCAGCAGCCCAAACAGAATCAATCAGCCCCAGCATTTT
CASSPNRINQPQHF
>TRBV28|-|TRBD1|TRBJ2-7|14
TGTGCCAGCAACCCACCGGGACAGGTCTACGAGCAGTACTTC
CASNPPGQVYEQYF
>TRBV5-4|-|-|TRBJ2-7|14
TGTGCCAGCAGCGTCGATGACAGGTCCTACGAGCAGTACTTC
CASSVDDRSYEQYF
>TRBV28|-|TRBD1|TRBJ1-1|16
TGTGCCAGCAGCACTCCGGGACAGGGGTTGGGCACTGAAGCTTTCTTT
CASSTPGQGLGTEAFF
>TRBV5-1|-|TRBD1|TRBJ2-1|13
TGCGCCAGCAGCTTGGAGGGGGCCGATGAGCAGTTCTTC
CASSLEGADEQFF
>TRBV28|-|-|TRBJ2-5|15
TGTGCCAGCAGTTTAGGAGCAGGACTGCAAGAGACCCAGTACTTC
CASSLGAGLQETQYF
>TRBV5-4|-|TRBD2|TRBJ2-7|16
TGTGCCAGCAGGTCGAACCTTCTAGCGGAGAGCTACGAGCAGTACTTC
CASRSNLLAESYEQYF
>TRBV5-6|once|-|TRBJ1-1|15
TGTGCCAGCAGCTTTGGGCAGGACGTCTCCACTGAAGCTTTCTTT
CASSFGQDVSTEAFF
>TRBV28|-|TRBD1|TRBJ1-5|14
TGTGCCAGCTCACAGGGGGAGAGAAATCAGCCCCAGCATTTT
CASSQGERNQPQHF
>TRBV7-9|-|-|TRBJ2-2|12
TGTGCCAGCAGCTTTGGTACCGGGGAGCTGTTTTTT
CASSFGTGELFF
>TRBV28|-|TRBD1|TRBJ2-4|16
TGTGCCAGCAGTTTATGGCAGGGGGCAGCCAAAAACATTCAGTACTTC
CASSLWQGAAKNIQYF
>TRBV28|-|TRBD1|TRBJ1-1|14
TGTGCCAGCAGATATACAGGGGGCGCTTCTGAAGCTTTCTTT
CASRYTGGASEAFF
>TRBV19|-|-|TRBJ2-1|14
TGTGCCAGTAGTATAGTTCCCCCAGGGAATGAGCAGTTCTTC
CASSIVPPGNEQFF
>TRBV2|-|TRBD1|TRBJ1-2|14
TGTGCCAGCAGTGGGACAGGGAATAAGGGTGGCTACACCTTC
CASSGTGNKGGYTF
>TRBV14|-|TRBD1|TRBJ2-1|14
TGTGCCAGCGGCCAAGGATGGGACAGCAATGAGCAGTTCTTC
CASGQGWDSNEQFF
>TRBV19|-|-|TRBJ1-5|13
TGTGCCAGTAGTAAGGGAAACAATCAGCCCCAGCATTTT
CASSKGNNQPQHF
>TRBV29-1|-|-|TRBJ2-1|16
TGCAGCGTTGAAGATCATTACGGGAGAGGAAACAATGAGCAGTTCTTC
CSVEDHYGRGNNEQFF
>TRBV28|-|-|TRBJ1-1|16
TGTGCCAGCAGTCCAATAGCTTGGGCTCTGGGGACTGAAGCTTTCTTT
CASSPIAWALGTEAFF
>TRBV6-5|-|-|TRBJ2-7|15
TGTGCCAGCAGTTACTGGAGCGGGCGCCACTACGAGCAGTACTTC
CASSYWSGRHYEQYF
>TRBV7-3|-|TRBD1|TRBJ1-5|23
TGTGCCAGCAGCTTAACGGAAGTTATTTCCTCCGGGACAGCAAATTATAGCAATCAGCCCCAGCATTTT
CASSLTEVISSGTANYSNQPQHF
>TRBV5-6|-|-|TRBJ2-7|14
TGTGCCAGCAGCCCTGCCGGGGGAACCTACGAGCAGTACTTC
CASSPAGGTYEQYF
>TRBV5-6|once|-|TRBJ2-7|14
TGTGCCAGCAGCAGCCTCCGGTTTTCCTACGAGCAGTACTTC
CASSSLRFSYEQYF
>TRBV6-1|-|TRBD1|TRBJ1-2|15
TGTGCCAGCAAGGGGGGGACAGAAACTAACTATGGCTACACCTTC
CASKGGTETNYGYTF
>TRBV2|-|-|TRBJ2-5|12
TGTGCCAGCAGCGACAGACTGGAGACCCAGTACTTC
CASSDRLETQYF